The 5 T cell receptor beta chains in this list originate from one sample, sequenced in a study of T-cell memory formation after mild COVID-19. TCRdb independently ran MiXCR on the 5' RACE reads; one entry per CDR3 protein. The table has 450,000 or so distinct CDR3 sequences, 20% to 25% seen once. The sequencing input was PBMCs or a T cell subset sorted from them (not recorded which). The receptors were gathered from an adult woman who had mild COVID-19 (a few samples of this study predate the infection). Cell type and time point are not known.

This clonotype has only a few counts. The genes are TRBV2 and TRBJ2-7; a weak D match, TRBD1 (7 bases). The V end lost 6 bases, the J end lost 5 bases, and 14 bases lay between the germline ends. CDR1 SNHLY and CDR2 FYNNEI come from the germline V gene. This CDR3 region has 13 residues. The chain's CDR3 is CASSTSRGDEQYF. CDR3 DNA: TGTGCCAGCAGCACGTCCAGGGGGGACGAGCAGTACTTC.

This clonotype was detected a few times. The chain uses TRBV5-1 and TRBJ2-1; 8 nucleotides line up with TRBD1. Trimming took 5 bases from V and 7 from J; bases not matched to a gene: 17. Germline V gene lookup returns CDR1 SGHRS and CDR2 YFSETQ. The CDR3 spans 17 residues. CDR3 region: CASRAYFSLTGDNEQFF. For the CDR3, the DNA is TGCGCCAGCAGGGCATACTTCAGTCTGACAGGGGATAATGAGCAGTTCTTC.

V is TRBV27 and J is TRBJ2-7; TRBD1 aligns across 7 bases. The V segment lost 5 bases and the J segment 3 bases; nucleotides outside the gene matches: 16. This CDR3 has 17 residues. Germline assignment: CDR1 MNHEY and CDR2 SMNVEV (reference sequence). The CDR3 DNA is TGTGCCAGCAGTGGTTTGACCGGGACAGTTCCTTTCTACGAGCAGTACTTC. It translates to CASSGLTGTVPFYEQYF.

The chain links TRBV5-1 to TRBJ1-2; TRBD1 might be the D (5 bases). The ends were cut back, 4 bases at V and 8 bases at J, with 27 bases in the middle. Germline values: CDR1 SGHRS, CDR2 YFSETQ. The CDR3 is made up of 17 amino acids. In DNA, the CDR3 is TGCGCCAGCAGCCCGAGGCCGGTCGGGGGGGTGTGGAGAGGCTACACCTTC. Translated: CASSPRPVGGVWRGYTF.

The chain is built from TRBV27 and TRBJ2-1; D is possibly TRBD1 or TRBD2 (6 bases each). In germline, CDR1 is MNHEY, CDR2 SMNVEV (reference sequence). The CDR3 runs to 14 residues. The germline V and J ends were trimmed by 5 bases and 5 bases, with 13 bases remaining between them. This chain's CDR3 is CASSPGDSHNEQFF. In DNA form, the CDR3 reads TGTGCCAGCAGTCCAGGGGACTCGCACAATGAGCAGTTCTTC.